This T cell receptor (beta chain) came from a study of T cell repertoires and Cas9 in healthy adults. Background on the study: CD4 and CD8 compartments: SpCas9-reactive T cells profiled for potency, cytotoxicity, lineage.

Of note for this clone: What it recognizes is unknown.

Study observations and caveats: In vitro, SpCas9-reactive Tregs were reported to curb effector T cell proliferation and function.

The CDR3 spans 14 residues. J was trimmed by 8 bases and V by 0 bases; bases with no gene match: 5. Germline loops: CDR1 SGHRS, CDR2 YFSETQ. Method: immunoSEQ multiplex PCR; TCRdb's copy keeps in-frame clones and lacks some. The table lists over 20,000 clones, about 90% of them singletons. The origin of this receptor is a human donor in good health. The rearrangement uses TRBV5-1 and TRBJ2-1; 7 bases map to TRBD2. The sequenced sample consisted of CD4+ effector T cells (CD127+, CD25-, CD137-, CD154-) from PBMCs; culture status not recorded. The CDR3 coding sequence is TGCGCCAGCAGCTTGGGTGGCGGGAGTTATGAGCAGTTCTTC. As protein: CASSLGGGSYEQFF. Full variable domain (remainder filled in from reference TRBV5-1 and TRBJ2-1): KAGVTQTPRYLIKTRGQQVTLSCSPISGHRSVSWYQQTPGQGLQFLFEYFSETQRNKGNFPGRFSGRQFSNSRSEMNVSTLELGDSALYLCASSLGGGSYEQFFGPGTRLTVL.